This entry lists 13 T cell receptor beta chains sequenced from one sample in a study of control samples from healthy donors and cancer patients. TCRdb's table, derived via immunoSEQ multiplex PCR, lists solely in-frame clones and lacks some. This sample carries over 100,000 clones, 88% of them seen once, and the ten largest clones take 3.4%. Sequenced sample: blood. The receptors stem from a middle-aged man in good health.

The chain employs TRBV24-1 and TRBJ1-2; possibly TRBD1 for D (6 bases). This CDR3 is built from 14 residues. Trimming stripped 0 bases from V and 4 bases from J, with 8 bases between. The germline V gene has CDR1 KGHDR and CDR2 SFDVKD. In nucleotides, the CDR3 is TGTGCCACCAGTGATTTGGACAGGAGCTATGGCTACACCTTC. Protein: CATSDLDRSYGYTF.

The CDR3 spells CASSFNSQGVTEAFF. The CDR3, as DNA: TGTGCCAGCAGCTTCAATAGCCAGGGGGTCACTGAAGCTTTCTTT. The chain combines TRBV5-5 with TRBJ1-1, with 7 bases aligning to TRBD1. With V trimmed by 2 bases and J by 4 bases, 8 bases remained unmatched. Germline CDR1 reads SGHKS; CDR2 reads YYEKEE (reference sequence). This CDR3 has 15 residues.

V and J are TRBV5-1 and TRBJ1-2; 7 bases match TRBD1. The CDR3 consists of 14 residues. V lost 4 bases, J lost 4 bases, and 7 bases stayed unmatched. Germline CDR1 is SGHRS and CDR2 is YFSETQ. Here the CDR3 DNA reads TGCGCCAGCAGCCTAGGGACAGCTACCTATGGCTACACCTTC. It yields the protein CASSLGTATYGYTF.

The gene calls are TRBV7-8 and TRBJ1-5; D perhaps matches TRBD1 (5 bases). CDR3 length: 15 residues. Trimming pared 2 bases from V and 4 bases from J, leaving 12 bases between. The V gene's germline CDR1 is SGHVS and CDR2 FQNEAQ. DNA for the CDR3: TGTGCCAGCAGCTTAAATACGAAGGGGAATCAGCCCCAGCATTTT. Its protein product is CASSLNTKGNQPQHF.

This sequence joins TRBV27 and TRBJ2-1; 10 bases agree with TRBD1. Germline V gene lookup returns CDR1 MNHEY and CDR2 SMNVEV (reference sequence). The trim removed 6 bases at V and 4 bases at J, leaving 6 bases unmatched. The CDR3 extends over 15 amino acids. CDR3 nucleotides: TGTGCCAGCAGGTTCCGGGACAGGGGTTACAATGAGCAGTTCTTC. Residues: CASRFRDRGYNEQFF.

CDR3 DNA sequence: TGCGCCAGCAGTGAAAATAGCGGGGGCCTAGGCGGGGAGCTGTTTTTT. Residues: CASSENSGGLGGELFF. The chain couples TRBV10-1 to TRBJ2-2, with 9 positions matching TRBD2. V lost 3 bases, J lost 7 bases, and 9 bases stayed unmatched. The CDR3 is 16 residues long. Germline lookup yields CDR1 WNHNN and CDR2 SYGVQD (reference sequence).

This chain uses TRBV27 with TRBJ1-3; 8 bases match TRBD1. V shed 5 bases and J 4 bases; nucleotides not matched to a gene: 7. This CDR3 is 15 amino acids long. The germline V gene has CDR1 MNHEY and CDR2 SMNVEV (reference sequence). CDR3 DNA: TGTGCCAGCAGTCGGACAGGGTGGGGCGGAAACACCATATATTTT. This gives the protein CASSRTGWGGNTIYF.

The V gene is TRBV6-1, the J gene TRBJ1-6; a possible D gene is TRBD1 (5 bases). CDR3 length: 13 residues. Trimming took off 3 bases at V and 5 bases at J, with 5 bases between the two ends. Germline values: CDR1 MNHNS, CDR2 SASEGT. CDR3 in amino acids: CASSDRDNSPLHF. The CDR3 nucleotides read TGTGCCAGCAGTGACAGGGATAATTCACCCCTCCACTTT.

CDR3 loop: CASSSIPTEAFF. CDR3 sequence (DNA): TGTGCCAGCAGTTCAATACCCACTGAAGCTTTCTTT. This chain links TRBV6-5 with TRBJ1-1; unclear D gene. Germline CDR1 and CDR2: MNHEY and SVGAGI. Trimming stripped 4 bases from V and 4 bases from J, with 7 bases between. The CDR3 loop spans 12 amino acids.

The V gene is TRBV5-1, the J gene TRBJ2-1; TRBD2 matches at 8 bases. This CDR3 comprises 11 residues. Germline-derived CDR1 and CDR2 are SGHRS and YFSETQ. Unmatched junction bases numbered 3, after V lost 6 bases and J lost 10 bases. CDR3 DNA sequence: TGCGCCAGCATTGTAGCGGGGGAGCAGTTCTTC. Translating it yields CASIVAGEQFF.

The genes are TRBV6-4 and TRBJ1-1; 8 bases are shared with TRBD1. Germline V gene data show CDR1 as MRHNA and CDR2 as SNTAGT. This CDR3 contains 15 residues. Trimming at V came to 5 bases and at J to 6 bases, leaving 11 bases not matched to a gene. CDR3 in amino acids: CASSTTGTGISEAFF. CDR3 sequence (DNA): TGTGCCAGCAGTACTACCGGGACAGGCATCTCTGAAGCTTTCTTT.

This clone was observed a single time. The CDR3 reads CASSNVGLTDTQYF. Here the CDR3 DNA reads TGTGCCAGCAGTAACGTGGGTCTCACAGATACGCAGTATTTT. The chain joins TRBV25-1 to TRBJ2-3; no clear D. Trimming cost V 5 bases and J 2 bases, with 11 bases left between them. This CDR3 comprises 14 residues. Germline CDR1 reads MGHDK; CDR2 reads SYGVNS.

In its sample, this clone was seen once. The CDR3 is CSIRDRGLYGYTF. CDR3 nucleotide sequence: TGCAGCATTAGGGACAGGGGGCTCTATGGCTACACCTTC. The chain joins TRBV29-1 to TRBJ1-2, with TRBD1 matching 12 bases. Germline lookup yields CDR1 SQVTM and CDR2 ANQGSEA. The CDR3 runs 13 residues. Trimming at V came to 8 bases and at J to 4 bases, leaving 5 bases not matched to a gene.